This record looks at one T cell receptor beta chain sequence and its context. TCRdb redid the calling of the RT-PCR reads with MiXCR, one entry per CDR3 protein. This sample carries more than 850,000 distinct CDR3 sequences, 15% to 20% of them seen once, and the ten largest clones take around 6%. This record comes from a study of patients and donors after allogeneic stem cell transplantation. This CDR3 region has 16 residues. Trimming took off 1 base at V and 1 base at J, with 12 bases between the two ends. Germline CDR1 LGHNA, CDR2 YNFKEQ. The V gene is TRBV4-2, the J gene TRBJ2-3; tentatively, D is TRBD1 or TRBD2 (6 bases each). Material: blood, either unsorted or a sorted T cell fraction (not recorded which). The clonotype was recovered from a human donor who was either an allogeneic HSCT recipient or a stem cell or donor lymphocyte infusion donor (not recorded which). It is not recorded whose cells these are; they may come from a transplant donor. CDR3 amino acids: CASSQVGASGTDTQYF. DNA of the CDR3: TGTGCCAGCAGCCAAGTGGGGGCTAGCGGCACAGATACGCAGTATTTT.